This TCR beta chain was identified during a study of T cells after yellow fever vaccination. This CDR3 contains 13 residues. Deletions cut 5 bases from V and 0 bases from J, with 10 bases between. Germline values: CDR1 DFQATT, CDR2 SNEGSKA (reference sequence). With respect to this clonotype: Its target is unknown.

Study outcomes and limitations: Contaminating bulk clonotypes could be abundant in FACS-sorted repertoires. Shared CD4/CD8 clonotypes were a small share, likely from convergent recombination.

TCRdb fed the 5' RACE reads into MiXCR, producing one record per CDR3 protein. The table shows 200,000 to 300,000 distinct CDR3 sequences, with 6% to 7.5% occurring only once. The rearrangement links TRBV20-1 to TRBJ1-1; D is perhaps TRBD1 (5 bases). The specimen comprised CD4+ T cells sorted from PBMCs, sampled 15 days after the yellow fever booster vaccination. This receptor was identified in a man younger than 40 who received the YFV17D yellow fever vaccine. Here the CDR3 DNA reads TGCAGTGCTCCGGGGGGGGTGAACACTGAAGCTTTCTTT. This encodes CSAPGGVNTEAFF.